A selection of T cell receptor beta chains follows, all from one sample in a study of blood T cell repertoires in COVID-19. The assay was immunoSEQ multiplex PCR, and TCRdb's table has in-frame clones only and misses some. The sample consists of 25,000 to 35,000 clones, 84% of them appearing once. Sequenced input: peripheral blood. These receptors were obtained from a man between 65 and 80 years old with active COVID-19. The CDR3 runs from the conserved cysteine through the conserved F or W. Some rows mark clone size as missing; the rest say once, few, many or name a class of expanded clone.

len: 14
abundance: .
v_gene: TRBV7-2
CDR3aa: CASSPGPGSYGYTF

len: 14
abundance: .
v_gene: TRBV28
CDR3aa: CASVGTGVIDELFF

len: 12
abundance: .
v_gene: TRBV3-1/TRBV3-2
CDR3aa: CASSQAFKTQYF

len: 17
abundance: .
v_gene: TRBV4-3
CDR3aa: CASSQDFQRGAKDTQYF

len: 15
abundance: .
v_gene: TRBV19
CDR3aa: CASNRPGQGDYEQYF

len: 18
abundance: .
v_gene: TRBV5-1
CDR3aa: CASSLTPDRGALDTEAFF

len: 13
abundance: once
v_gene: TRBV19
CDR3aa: CASSRQSNQPQHF

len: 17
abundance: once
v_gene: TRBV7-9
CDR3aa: CASSLATGQGLGETQYF

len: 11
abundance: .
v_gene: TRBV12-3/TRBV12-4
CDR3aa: CREDSAYEQYF

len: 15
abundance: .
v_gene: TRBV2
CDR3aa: CASSRDRAPNQPQHF

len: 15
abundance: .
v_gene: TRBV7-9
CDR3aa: CASSFLAGGVYEQYF

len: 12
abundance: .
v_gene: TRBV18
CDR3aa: CASSRLQETQYF

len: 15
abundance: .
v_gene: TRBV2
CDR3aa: CASSKTLTSSGELFF

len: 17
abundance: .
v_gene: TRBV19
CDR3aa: CASSLPNRGMSDSPLHF

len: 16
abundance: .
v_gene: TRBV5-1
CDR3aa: CASSWGGPRDTGELFF

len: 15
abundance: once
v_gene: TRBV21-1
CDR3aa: CASSGTGASTDTQYF

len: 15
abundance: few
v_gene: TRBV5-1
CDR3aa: CASSFSGYSTGELFF

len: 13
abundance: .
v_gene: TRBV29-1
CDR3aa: CSVEVAGTDTQYF

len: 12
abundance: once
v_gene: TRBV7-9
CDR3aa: CASSSLQETQYF

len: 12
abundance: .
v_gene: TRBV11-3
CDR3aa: CASSHTNYGYTF

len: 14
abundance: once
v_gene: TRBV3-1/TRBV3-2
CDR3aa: CASSFYQRVDTQYF

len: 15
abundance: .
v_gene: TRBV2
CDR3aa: CASSARLAGTYEQYF

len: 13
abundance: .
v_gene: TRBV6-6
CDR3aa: CASLVSPNTEAFF